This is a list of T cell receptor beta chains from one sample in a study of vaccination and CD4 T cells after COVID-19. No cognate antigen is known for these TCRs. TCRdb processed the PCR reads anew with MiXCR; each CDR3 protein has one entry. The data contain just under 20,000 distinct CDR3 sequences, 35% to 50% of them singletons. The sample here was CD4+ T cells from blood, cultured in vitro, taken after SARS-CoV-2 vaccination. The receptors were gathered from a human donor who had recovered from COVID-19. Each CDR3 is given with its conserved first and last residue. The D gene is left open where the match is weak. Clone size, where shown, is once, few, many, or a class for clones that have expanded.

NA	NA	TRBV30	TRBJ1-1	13	TGTGCCTGGAGTCGTCAGGTGAACACTGAAGCTTTCTTT	CAWSRQVNTEAFF
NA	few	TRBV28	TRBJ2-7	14	TGTGCCAGCCGTTGGCAGGAGAGCTCCTACGAGCAGTACTTC	CASRWQESSYEQYF
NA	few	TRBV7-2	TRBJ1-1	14	TGTGCCAGCAGCTCGCGGGTCCCGGACACTGAAGCTTTCTTT	CASSSRVPDTEAFF
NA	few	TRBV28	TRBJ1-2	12	TGTGCCAGCAGTTTGGGGGGTGGTGGCTACACCTTC	CASSLGGGGYTF
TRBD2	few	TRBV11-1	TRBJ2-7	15	TGTGCCAGCAGCCCCGGGACTAGCGGGAGGTACGAGCAGTACTTC	CASSPGTSGRYEQYF
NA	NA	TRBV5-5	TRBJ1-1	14	TGTGCCAGCAGCGTCCGGGGGGTGAACACTGAAGCTTTCTTT	CASSVRGVNTEAFF
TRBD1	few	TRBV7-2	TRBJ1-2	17	TGTGCCAGCAGCTTAGTGTCGTCGGGGCAGGGGGCCTATGGCTACACCTTC	CASSLVSSGQGAYGYTF
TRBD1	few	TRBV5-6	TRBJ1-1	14	TGTGCCAGCAGCAAACAGGGGAGGGGCACTGAAGCTTTCTTT	CASSKQGRGTEAFF
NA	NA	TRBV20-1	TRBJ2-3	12	TGCAGTGCTAGGGGGGGTTCAGATACGCAGTATTTT	CSARGGSDTQYF
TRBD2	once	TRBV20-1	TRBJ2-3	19	TGCAGTGCTAGATCGGGACTAGCGGGAGTTTTTGGGTACACAGATACGCAGTATTTT	CSARSGLAGVFGYTDTQYF
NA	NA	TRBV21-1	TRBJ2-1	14	TGTGCCAGCAGCAAAGGGAGTTCCTACAATGAGCAGTTCTTC	CASSKGSSYNEQFF
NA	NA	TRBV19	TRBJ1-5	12	TGTGCCAGTAGCGGACTTAATCAGCCCCAGCATTTT	CASSGLNQPQHF
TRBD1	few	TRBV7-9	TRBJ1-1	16	TGTGCCAGCAGCTTCACATGGACAGGAGCGAACACTGAAGCTTTCTTT	CASSFTWTGANTEAFF
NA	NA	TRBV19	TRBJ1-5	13	TGTGCCAGTAAGCAGAGTAGCAATCAGCCCCAGCATTTT	CASKQSSNQPQHF
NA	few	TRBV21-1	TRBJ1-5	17	TGTGCCAGCAGCAAAGGAGGATTTCATGATAGCAATCAGCCCCAGCATTTT	CASSKGGFHDSNQPQHF
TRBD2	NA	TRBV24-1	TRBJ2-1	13	TGTGCCACCAGTGATCCTGGGAGGGGCGAGGCGTTCTTC	CATSDPGRGEAFF
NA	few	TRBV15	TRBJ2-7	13	TGTGCCACCAGCAGAGATGAGGGTTACGAGCAGTACTTC	CATSRDEGYEQYF
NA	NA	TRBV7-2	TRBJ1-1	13	TGTGCCAGCGGACAGCCTAGTAACACTGAAGCTTTCTTT	CASGQPSNTEAFF
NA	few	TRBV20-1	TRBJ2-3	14	TGCAGTGCTAGAGGCGGGGTGAGCACAGATACGCAGTATTTT	CSARGGVSTDTQYF
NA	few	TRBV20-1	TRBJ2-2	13	TGCAGTGCTAGAGATCCAATGGGCGGGGAGCTGTTTTTT	CSARDPMGGELFF
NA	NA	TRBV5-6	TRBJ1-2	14	TGTGCCAGCAGCGTATGGGGGTTAAACTATGGCTACACCTTC	CASSVWGLNYGYTF
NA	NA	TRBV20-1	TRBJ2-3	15	TGCAGTGCTAGAGATGGGGCCCGGGTGGAAGATACGCAGTATTTT	CSARDGARVEDTQYF
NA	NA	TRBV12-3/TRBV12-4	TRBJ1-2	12	TGTGCCAGCAGTCCAGGACCCTATGGCTACACCTTC	CASSPGPYGYTF
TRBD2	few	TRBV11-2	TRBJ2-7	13	TGTGCCAGCAGCCCTCGGGACTACTACGAGCAGTACTTC	CASSPRDYYEQYF
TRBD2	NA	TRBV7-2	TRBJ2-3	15	TGTGCCAGCAGCAGCCAGCGGGAGGGCGTACATACGCAGTATTTT	CASSSQREGVHTQYF
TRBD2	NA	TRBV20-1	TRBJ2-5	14	TGCAGTGCTCCTACCTGGGGCGGGAGGGAGACCCAGTACTTC	CSAPTWGGRETQYF
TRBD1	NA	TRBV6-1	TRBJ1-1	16	TGTGCCAGCAGTGCGAAGGGACAGGTATCGAACACTGAAGCTTTCTTT	CASSAKGQVSNTEAFF
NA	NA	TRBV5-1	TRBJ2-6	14	TGCGCCAGCAGCCTAGGATCTGGGGCCAACGTCCTGACTTTC	CASSLGSGANVLTF
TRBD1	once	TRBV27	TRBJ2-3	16	TGTGCCAGCAGTACCCGGACAGGGGAGGTATTAGATACGCAGTATTTT	CASSTRTGEVLDTQYF
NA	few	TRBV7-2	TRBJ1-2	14	TGTGCCAGCAGCTTAGGGGCAGGGGACTATGGCTACACCTTC	CASSLGAGDYGYTF
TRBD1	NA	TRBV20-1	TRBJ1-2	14	TGCAGTGCCCGGACAGGGGGCGCTGGCTATGGCTACACCTTC	CSARTGGAGYGYTF
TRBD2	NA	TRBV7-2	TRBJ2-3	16	TGTGCCAGCAGCTTTCTAGCGGGGGTGGGGACAGATACGCAGTATTTT	CASSFLAGVGTDTQYF
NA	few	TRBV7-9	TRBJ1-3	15	TGTGCCAGCAGCTTATTCTTGAGAGCTGGAAACACCATATATTTT	CASSLFLRAGNTIYF
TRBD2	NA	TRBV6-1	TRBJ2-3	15	TGTGCCAGCACCCTTAGCGGGAGTGTAACAGATACGCAGTATTTT	CASTLSGSVTDTQYF
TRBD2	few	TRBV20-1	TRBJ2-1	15	TGCAGTACCGCCCAAGACCTAGCGGGGGTCAATGAGCAGTTCTTC	CSTAQDLAGVNEQFF
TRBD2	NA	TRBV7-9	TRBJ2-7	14	TGTGCCAGCGGACTTACTAGCGGGTCCTACGAGCAGTACTTC	CASGLTSGSYEQYF
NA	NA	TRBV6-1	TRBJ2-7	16	TGTGCCAGCAGTCGGACTGGTGGAGCTAGCTCCTACGAGCAGTACTTC	CASSRTGGASSYEQYF
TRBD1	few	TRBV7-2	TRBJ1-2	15	TGTGCCAGCAGCCGAACAGGACAGGGAGACTATGGCTACACCTTC	CASSRTGQGDYGYTF
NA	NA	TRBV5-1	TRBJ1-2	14	TGCGCCAGCAGTCTAGATCGGGCTAACTATGGCTACACCTTC	CASSLDRANYGYTF
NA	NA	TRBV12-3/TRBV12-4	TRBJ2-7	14	TGTGCCAGCAGGGCCAGTTATGCCCGGGGGGAGCAGTACTTC	CASRASYARGEQYF
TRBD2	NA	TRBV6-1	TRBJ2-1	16	TGTGCCAGCAGACCCCGGGACGGGACTAGAATACATGAGCAGTTCTTC	CASRPRDGTRIHEQFF
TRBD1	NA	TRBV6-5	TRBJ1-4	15	TGTGCCAGCAGTTACGCGACAGGGACTAATGAAAAACTGTTTTTT	CASSYATGTNEKLFF
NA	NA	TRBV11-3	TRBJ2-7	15	TGTGCCAGCAGCTTAGGGGTCGGAGGGAACCACGAGCAGTACTTC	CASSLGVGGNHEQYF
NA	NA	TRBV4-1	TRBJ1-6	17	TGCGCCAGCAGCCAAGATGGAGAACTTGGGCGGAATTCACCCCTCCACTTT	CASSQDGELGRNSPLHF
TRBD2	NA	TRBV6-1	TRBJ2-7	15	TGTGCCAGCAGGGCCCTCGGGACTAGCGGGTACGAGCAGTACTTC	CASRALGTSGYEQYF
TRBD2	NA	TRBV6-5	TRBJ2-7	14	TGTGCCAGCAGTTATCCGGGGGGGATATACGAGCAGTACTTC	CASSYPGGIYEQYF
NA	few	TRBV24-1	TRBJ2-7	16	TGTGCCACCAGTGATCCCTCCGGGGGCCACCCCCACGAGCAGTACTTC	CATSDPSGGHPHEQYF
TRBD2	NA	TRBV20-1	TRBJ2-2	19	TGCAGTGCTAGCCCGACACCCGGGACTAGCGGGAAAGGGGGCGGGGAGCTGTTTTTT	CSASPTPGTSGKGGGELFF
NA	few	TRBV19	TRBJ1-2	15	TGTGCCAGTAGTATAGATGGCTATTCTAACTATGGCTACACCTTC	CASSIDGYSNYGYTF
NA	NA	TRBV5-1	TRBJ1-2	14	TGCGCCAGCAGCTTGGATCCACAGGGTTATGGCTACACCTTC	CASSLDPQGYGYTF
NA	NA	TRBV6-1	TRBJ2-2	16	TGTGCCAGCAGTCCTCGGACGGGAAGGGACACCGGGGAGCTGTTTTTT	CASSPRTGRDTGELFF
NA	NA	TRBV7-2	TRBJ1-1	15	TGTGCCAGCAGCTTAGGCATCGGTGGGCGGCCTGAAGCTTTCTTT	CASSLGIGGRPEAFF
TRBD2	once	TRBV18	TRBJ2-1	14	TGTGCCAGCTCACCAATCAGCGGGAGAAGTGAGCAGTTCTTC	CASSPISGRSEQFF
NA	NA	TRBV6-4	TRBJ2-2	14	TGTGCCAGCAGTCGACATGTATGGACCGGGGAGCTGTTTTTT	CASSRHVWTGELFF
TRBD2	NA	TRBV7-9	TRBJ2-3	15	TGTGCCAGCAGCATTGGACTAGCAATCACAGATACGCAGTATTTT	CASSIGLAITDTQYF